This passage covers 13 T cell receptor beta chains from one sample sequenced in a study of neoadjuvant anti-PD-1 for oral cavity cancer. Clones were sequenced by immunoSEQ multiplex PCR, and TCRdb holds only the in-frame ones, with some missing. The sample has over 13,000 clones, about 73% seen once. Sequences were derived from PBMCs, sampled before nivolumab (anti-PD-1) treatment. Receptor source: a person aged 35 to 85 with oral cavity squamous cell carcinoma.

This chain joins TRBV6-5 and TRBJ2-1; TRBD2 agrees at 9 bases. J gave up 7 bases and V 0 bases, and 7 bases lay outside the gene matches. This CDR3 has 16 residues. In germline, CDR1 is MNHEY, CDR2 SVGAGI. The CDR3 reads CASSYSGRLAGNEQFF. In DNA, the CDR3 is TGTGCCAGCAGTTACTCGGGAAGGCTAGCGGGAAATGAGCAGTTCTTC.

This clone appeared a single time. This sequence joins TRBV5-8 and TRBJ2-5; D tentatively fits TRBD1 or TRBD2 (5 bases each). The CDR3 extends over 15 amino acids. Trimming removed 4 bases at V and 0 bases at J, with 13 bases between. Per the germline V gene, CDR1 is SGHTS and CDR2 is YDEGEE. The CDR3 bases are TGTGCCAGCAGCGGGGGATTGGGGTACCAAGAGACCCAGTACTTC. Translating it yields CASSGGLGYQETQYF.

This chain connects TRBV28 to TRBJ2-3, with a tentative D call TRBD2 (5 bases). Germline CDR1 MDHEN, CDR2 SYDVKM. V dropped 4 bases and J dropped 2 bases, with 10 bases sitting between them. This CDR3 is 14 amino acids long. CDR3 sequence: CASSSSGYTDTQYF. The CDR3 coding sequence is TGTGCCAGCAGTTCATCGGGATACACAGATACGCAGTATTTT.

This clone has just a few counts. The V gene is TRBV19, the J gene TRBJ1-6; 8 bases line up with TRBD1. The CDR3 consists of 16 residues. Unmatched junction bases numbered 13, after V lost 7 bases and J lost 8 bases. Germline V gene sequence: CDR1 LNHDA, CDR2 SQIVND (reference sequence). The CDR3 sequence: CASISTRTGGDSPLHF. For the CDR3, the DNA is TGTGCCAGTATATCGACTCGAACAGGGGGAGATTCACCCCTCCACTTT.

This clone qualifies as medium-sized (0.01 to 0.1%). V gene TRBV5-4 combines with J gene TRBJ1-1, with a weak D call TRBD1 (6 bases). The CDR3 has 17 amino acids. Germline V gives CDR1 SGHNT, CDR2 YYREEE (reference sequence). Trimming took off 2 bases at V and 1 base at J, with 18 bases between the two ends. CDR3 sequence reads: CASSFGARTASNTEAFF. In DNA, the CDR3 is TGTGCCAGCAGCTTCGGGGCAAGGACAGCCTCGAACACTGAAGCTTTCTTT. Full variable domain (missing parts from reference TRBV5-4 and TRBJ1-1): ETGVTQSPTHLIKTRGQQVTLRCSSQSGHNTVSWYQQALGQGPQFIFQYYREEENGRGNFPPRFSGLQFPNYSSELNVNALELDDSALYLCASSFGARTASNTEAFFGQGTRLTVV.

This clone was seen a handful of times. J is TRBJ2-7 and V is TRBV19; 8 bases are a match to TRBD1. The CDR3 is 15 residues long. CDR1 is LNHDA and CDR2 is SQIVND in the germline V gene (reference sequence). The J segment lost 0 bases and the V segment lost 5 bases, leaving 6 bases of the junction unmatched. CDR3 sequence reads: CASSDRDRSSYEQYF. Written as DNA, the CDR3 is TGTGCCAGTAGTGACCGGGACAGGAGCTCCTACGAGCAGTACTTC. Filled out from reference TRBV19 and TRBJ2-7, the complete variable domain reads DGGITQSPKYLFRKEGQNVTLSCEQNLNHDAMYWYRQDPGQGLRLIYYSQIVNDFQKGDIAEGYSVSREKKESFPLTVTSAQKNPTAFYLCASSDRDRSSYEQYFGPGTRLTVT.

This rearrangement joins TRBV5-1 to TRBJ1-5; no reliable D call. The CDR3 runs 18 residues. Trimming stripped 3 bases from V and 0 bases from J, with 19 bases between. Germline CDR1 reads SGHRS; CDR2 reads YFSETQ. CDR3 loop: CASSSYRHSHYSNQPQHF. The CDR3 DNA follows: TGCGCCAGCAGCTCCTATAGGCACAGCCACTATAGCAATCAGCCCCAGCATTTT.

This clone has just a few counts. The V gene is TRBV11-2, the J gene TRBJ2-5; D remains unclear. Trimming took 5 bases from V and 4 from J, leaving 5 bases between them. Germline V lookup: CDR1 SGHAT, CDR2 FQNNGV. The CDR3 contains 11 residues. The CDR3 is CASSQVETQYF. The DNA of the CDR3 is TGTGCCAGCAGCCAAGTAGAGACCCAGTACTTC.

This clone showed up just a few times. The CDR3 DNA follows: TGTGCCAGCAGCTTAGACCAGGGATCACCCCTCCACTTT. It encodes CASSLDQGSPLHF. The chain recombines TRBV11-3 with TRBJ1-6; TRBD1 might be the D (5 bases). Germline V gene data show CDR1 as SGHNT and CDR2 as YENEEA. Trimming cost V 0 bases and J 10 bases, with 7 bases left between them. This CDR3 has 13 residues.

This clone occurred a few times. The chain joins TRBV6-5 to TRBJ1-2; D not resolved. V dropped 6 bases and J dropped 7 bases, with 15 bases sitting between them. The CDR3 sequence is 13 residues long. Looked up from germline, CDR1 is MNHEY and CDR2 is SVGAGI. CDR3 nucleotides: TGTGCCAGCAGCTTGTCCTCTCGGAGTGGCTACACCTTC. This sequence encodes CASSLSSRSGYTF.

The CDR3 here is CASSLEGLALPDTQYF. Here the CDR3 DNA reads TGTGCCAGCAGCTTGGAGGGACTAGCGCTACCAGATACGCAGTATTTT. The chain couples TRBV5-5 to TRBJ2-3; TRBD2 agrees at 10 bases. This CDR3 spans 16 amino acids. Germline V gene sequence: CDR1 SGHKS, CDR2 YYEKEE (reference sequence). V dropped 0 bases and J dropped 4; count of bases not matched to a gene: 5.

The V gene is TRBV18, the J gene TRBJ2-6; no clear D gene. The germline CDR1 and CDR2 sequences are KGHSH and LQKENI. The germline V and J ends were trimmed by 2 bases and 4 bases, with 9 bases remaining between them. CDR3 length: 15 amino acids. The CDR3 here is CASSPLGSGANVLTF. CDR3 DNA: TGTGCCAGCTCACCATTAGGGTCAGGGGCCAACGTCCTGACTTTC.

The chain links TRBV5-1 to TRBJ2-5; a weak D match, TRBD2 (6 bases). This CDR3 comprises 14 residues. Germline loops: CDR1 SGHRS, CDR2 YFSETQ. V lost 4 bases to trimming and J lost 3 bases, with 13 bases between them. The DNA for the CDR3 is TGCGCCAGCAGCCCGGGGGACTTTGAAGAGACCCAGTACTTC. Translated: CASSPGDFEETQYF.